This TCR beta chain was recovered during a study of human T cells and chemical hapten exposure. Study findings and constraints: Unchanged with DPC sensitization were TCRs above 1 in 1000 frequency.

This CDR3 is built from 14 residues. Germline V CDR1 and CDR2: SEHNR, FQNEAQ (reference sequence). Trimming removed 1 base from V and 7 bases from J, with 11 bases in between. TCRdb reanalysed the RACE reads using MiXCR and keeps one entry per CDR3 protein. The sample carries approximately 57,000 distinct CDR3 sequences, roughly a tenth recorded once. Time point defined: pre-sensitization, week 0. Regarding treatment: therapeutic diphenylcyclopropenone sensitization with weekly scalp DPC. The drawing of blood occurred before each patch test was applied. Alopecia patients deemed DPC-suitable, aged 18 to 70, excluding pregnancy. Whole blood, unfractionated, served as the material for total RNA extraction. With regard to this clonotype: Its antigen is not known.

This receptor was identified in a man aged 35-49 years with alopecia areata. Some clones in this sample may be carry-over from other donors' samples. Here the sequenced sample was whole blood, taken in connection with sensitization to the hapten diphenylcyclopropenone (DPC). V and J are TRBV7-9 and TRBJ1-5, with D perhaps TRBD1 (5 bases). Here the CDR3 DNA reads TGTGCCAGCAGCTTAGGGGGGTTTTGGCAGCCCCAGCATTTT. Translating gives CASSLGGFWQPQHF.